The present entry profiles one T cell receptor beta chain with its context. No cognate antigen has been identified for it. Base-call qualities are not available, and no considerably larger clone is one nucleotide away. This record comes from a study of blood T cell repertoires in COVID-19 (dated by TCRdb to 2018 to 2021). Regarding the study in general: Samples from collaborators originated in the United States, Italy and Spain and spanned both the acute and convalescent phases of COVID-19. The material from the prospective study consisted of cDNA or gDNA derived from T cells, B-cell-depleted T cells, or PBMCs. Deeply sampled blood TCRbeta repertoires from subjects exposed to, actively infected with, or recovered from COVID-19 were included in the dataset. The repertoires were released in a freely available public database intended as a resource for research on the immune response to SARS-CoV-2. The samples were drawn from the first 160 participants of the ongoing ImmuneRACE study and from under 1,500 subjects provided by 6 global collaborators. The sample metadata nearly always contained a de-identified subject ID, COVID-19 status, age in years and sex. Where HLA class I and class II types were available, the types were taken from metadata supplied by the sample provider, not from assay-based typing.

TCRbeta CDR3 regions were amplified from genomic DNA by means of the immunoSEQ Assay, a bias-controlled multiplex PCR. The original methods were these. The number of nucleated cells in each sample was estimated by amplification of reference gene primers within the assay. To quantify the absolute abundance of each unique TCRbeta CDR3 rearrangement, sequence reads were collapsed and filtered. For each sample, productive Simpson clonality was calculated as the square root of Simpson's diversity index over productive rearrangements. TCRdb holds this immuneACCESS table with in-frame rearrangements only. Some clones are missing; in checked studies, unresolved V genes explain under half, and the rest has no known cause. That table furnishes V, J and clone size, whereas the DNA furnished D and trimming. Counted in this sample were about 200,000 clones; around 86% of them appeared once. Together, the top ten hold 6.5% of the sample.

Samples from volunteer blood donors who had recovered from COVID-19 were contributed by a second Seattle source. Whole blood was collected in K2EDTA tubes by collaborating institutions according to the institutions' own protocols. For TCRbeta analysis, collaborators shipped samples as frozen whole blood, isolated PBMCs, or DNA extracted from either of those sample types. Beyond this particular receptor, the publication reports: The amount of clinical and demographic metadata varied by source and participant and was provided uncurated.

The clonotype comes from a man between 60 and 70 years old who had recovered from COVID-19. Sequenced input: peripheral blood.

The CDR3 region has the sequence CSASRLARTQYF. The DNA sequence is given as TGCAGTGCTAGTAGACTAGCTCGTACGCAGTATTTT. The rearranged chain carries TRBV20-1 and TRBJ2-3; 7 bases in the junction line up with TRBD2. From its cysteine to its phenylalanine, the CDR3 spans 12 amino acids. This entry keeps only the CDR3 DNA: 36 bases, framed from base 1. V has 3 bases trimmed and J has 8 bases trimmed; junction bases matching no gene number 5. From a lookup of the germline V gene (reference sequence), CDR1 and CDR2 are DFQATT and SNEGSKA.